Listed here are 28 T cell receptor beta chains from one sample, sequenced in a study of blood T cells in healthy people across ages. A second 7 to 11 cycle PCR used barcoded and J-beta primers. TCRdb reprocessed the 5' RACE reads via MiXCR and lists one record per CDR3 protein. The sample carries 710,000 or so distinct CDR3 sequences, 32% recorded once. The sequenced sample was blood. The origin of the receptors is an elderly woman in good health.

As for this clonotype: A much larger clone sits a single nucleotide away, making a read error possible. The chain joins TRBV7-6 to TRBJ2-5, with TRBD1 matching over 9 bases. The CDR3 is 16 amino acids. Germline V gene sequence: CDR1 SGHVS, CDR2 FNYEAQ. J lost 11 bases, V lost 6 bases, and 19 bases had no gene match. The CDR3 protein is CASSSGGTGRHNEQYF. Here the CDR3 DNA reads TGTGCCAGCAGTTCAGGGGGGACAGGGAGGCACAATGAGCAGTACTTC. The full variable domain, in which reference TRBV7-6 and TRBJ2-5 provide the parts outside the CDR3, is GAGVSQSPRYKVTKRGQDVALRCDPISGHVSLYWYRQALGQGPEFLTYFNYEAQQDKSGLPNDRFSAERPEGSISTLTIQRTEQRDSAMYRCASSSGGTGRHNEQYFGPGTRLLVL.

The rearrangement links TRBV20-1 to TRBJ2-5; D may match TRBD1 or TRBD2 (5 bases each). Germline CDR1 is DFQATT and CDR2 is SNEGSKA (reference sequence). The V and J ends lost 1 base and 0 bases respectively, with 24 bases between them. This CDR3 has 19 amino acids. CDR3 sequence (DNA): TGCAGTGCTAGAGTCCGACCGGGACGGGCAATGCCAAACCAAGAGACCCAGTACTTC. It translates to CSARVRPGRAMPNQETQYF.

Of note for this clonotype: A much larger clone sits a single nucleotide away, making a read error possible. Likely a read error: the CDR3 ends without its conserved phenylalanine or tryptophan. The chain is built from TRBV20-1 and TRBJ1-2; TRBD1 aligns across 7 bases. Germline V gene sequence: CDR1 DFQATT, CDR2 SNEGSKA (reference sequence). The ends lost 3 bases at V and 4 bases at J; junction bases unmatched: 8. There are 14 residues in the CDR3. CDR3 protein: CSARDNRGSYGYTC. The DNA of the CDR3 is TGCAGTGCTAGGGATAACAGGGGCTCCTATGGCTACACCTGC.

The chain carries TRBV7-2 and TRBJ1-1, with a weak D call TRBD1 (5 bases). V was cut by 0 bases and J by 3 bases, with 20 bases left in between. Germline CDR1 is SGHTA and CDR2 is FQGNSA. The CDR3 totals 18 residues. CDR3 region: CASSLATHGDGADTEAFF. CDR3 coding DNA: TGTGCCAGCAGCTTAGCTACCCACGGGGATGGGGCGGACACTGAAGCTTTCTTT.

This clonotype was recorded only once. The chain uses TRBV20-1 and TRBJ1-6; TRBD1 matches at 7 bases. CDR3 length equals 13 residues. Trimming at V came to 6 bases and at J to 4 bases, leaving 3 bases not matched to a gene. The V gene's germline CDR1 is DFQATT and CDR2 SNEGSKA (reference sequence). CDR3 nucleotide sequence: TGCAGTGCGGGGGGACAGTATAATTCACCCCTCCACTTT. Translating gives CSAGGQYNSPLHF.

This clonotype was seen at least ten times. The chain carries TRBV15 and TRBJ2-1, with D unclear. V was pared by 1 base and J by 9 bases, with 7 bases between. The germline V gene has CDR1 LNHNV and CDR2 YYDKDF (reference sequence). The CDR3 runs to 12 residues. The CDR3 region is CATSRGTPEQFF. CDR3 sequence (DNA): TGTGCCACCAGCAGAGGGACCCCTGAGCAGTTCTTC.

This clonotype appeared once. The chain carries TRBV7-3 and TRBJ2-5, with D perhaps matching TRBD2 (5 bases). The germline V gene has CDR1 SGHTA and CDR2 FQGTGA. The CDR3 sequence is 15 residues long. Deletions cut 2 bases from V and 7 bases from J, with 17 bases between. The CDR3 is CASSLVSSYVGTQYF. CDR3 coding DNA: TGTGCCAGCAGCTTAGTTTCTAGCTATGTGGGGACCCAGTACTTC. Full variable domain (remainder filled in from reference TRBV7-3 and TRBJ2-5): GAGVSQTPSNKVTEKGKYVELRCDPISGHTALYWYRQSLGQGPEFLIYFQGTGAADDSGLPNDRFFAVRPEGSVSTLKIQRTERGDSAVYLCASSLVSSYVGTQYFGPGTRLLVL.

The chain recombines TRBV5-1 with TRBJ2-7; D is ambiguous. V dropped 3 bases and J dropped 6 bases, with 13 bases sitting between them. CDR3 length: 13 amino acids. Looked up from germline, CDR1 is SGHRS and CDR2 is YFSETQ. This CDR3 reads CASSSFDSGEQYF. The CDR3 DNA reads TGCGCCAGCAGCTCCTTTGACTCGGGCGAGCAGTACTTC.

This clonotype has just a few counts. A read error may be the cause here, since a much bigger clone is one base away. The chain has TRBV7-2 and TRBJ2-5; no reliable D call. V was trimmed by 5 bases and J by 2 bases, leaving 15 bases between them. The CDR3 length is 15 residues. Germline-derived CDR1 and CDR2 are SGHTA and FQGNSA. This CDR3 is CASSSLVGRQETQYF. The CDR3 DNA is TGTGCCAGCAGCAGCTTGGTCGGTCGACAAGAGACCCAGTACTTC.

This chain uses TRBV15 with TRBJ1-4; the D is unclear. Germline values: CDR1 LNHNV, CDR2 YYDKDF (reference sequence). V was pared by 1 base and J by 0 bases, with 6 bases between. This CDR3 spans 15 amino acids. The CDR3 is CATSRGTSTNEKLFF. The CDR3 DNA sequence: TGTGCCACCAGCAGAGGGACCTCAACTAATGAAAAACTGTTTTTT.

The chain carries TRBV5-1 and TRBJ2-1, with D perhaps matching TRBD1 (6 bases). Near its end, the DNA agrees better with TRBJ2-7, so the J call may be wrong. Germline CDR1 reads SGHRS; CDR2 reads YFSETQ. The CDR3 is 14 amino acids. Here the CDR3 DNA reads TGCGCCAGCAGCCTCGTACAGGGTTACTACGAGCAGTACTTC. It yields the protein CASSLVQGYYEQYF.

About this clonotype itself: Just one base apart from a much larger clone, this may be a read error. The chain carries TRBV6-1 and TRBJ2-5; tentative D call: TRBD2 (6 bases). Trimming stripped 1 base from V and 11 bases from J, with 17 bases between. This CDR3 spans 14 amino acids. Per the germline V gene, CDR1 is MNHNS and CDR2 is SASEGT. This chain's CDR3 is CASSEGEDFDEQYF. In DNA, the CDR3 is TGTGCCAGCAGTGAAGGGGAGGATTTCGATGAGCAGTACTTC.

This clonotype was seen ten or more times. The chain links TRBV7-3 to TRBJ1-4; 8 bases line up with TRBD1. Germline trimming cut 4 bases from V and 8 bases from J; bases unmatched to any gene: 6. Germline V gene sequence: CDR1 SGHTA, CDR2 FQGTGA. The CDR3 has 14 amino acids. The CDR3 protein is CASSSDRGTEKLFF. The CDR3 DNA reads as TGTGCCAGCAGCTCAGACAGGGGAACGGAAAAACTGTTTTTT. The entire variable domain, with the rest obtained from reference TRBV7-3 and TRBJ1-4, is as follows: GAGVSQTPSNKVTEKGKYVELRCDPISGHTALYWYRQSLGQGPEFLIYFQGTGAADDSGLPNDRFFAVRPEGSVSTLKIQRTERGDSAVYLCASSSDRGTEKLFFGSGTQLSVL.

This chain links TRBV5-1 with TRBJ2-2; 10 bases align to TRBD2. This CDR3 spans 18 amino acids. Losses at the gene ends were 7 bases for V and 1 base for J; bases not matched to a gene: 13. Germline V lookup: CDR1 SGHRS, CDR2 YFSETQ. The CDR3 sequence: CASGGTGTSVGNTGELFF. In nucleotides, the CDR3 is TGCGCCAGCGGCGGGACCGGGACTAGCGTTGGGAACACCGGGGAGCTGTTTTTT.

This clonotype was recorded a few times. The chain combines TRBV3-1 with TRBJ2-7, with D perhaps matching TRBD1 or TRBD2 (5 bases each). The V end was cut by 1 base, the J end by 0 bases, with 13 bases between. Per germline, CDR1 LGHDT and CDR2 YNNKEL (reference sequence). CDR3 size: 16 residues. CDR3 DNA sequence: TGTGCCAGCAGCCAAGCGTCAGGGACGGACTCCTACGAGCAGTACTTC. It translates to CASSQASGTDSYEQYF.

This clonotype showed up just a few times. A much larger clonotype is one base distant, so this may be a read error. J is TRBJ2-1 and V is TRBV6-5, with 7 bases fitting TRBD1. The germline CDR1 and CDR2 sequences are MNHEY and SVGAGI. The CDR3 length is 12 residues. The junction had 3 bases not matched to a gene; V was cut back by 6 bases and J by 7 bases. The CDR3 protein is CASSQQGNEQFF. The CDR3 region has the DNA TGTGCCAGCAGCCAACAGGGGAATGAGCAGTTCTTC.

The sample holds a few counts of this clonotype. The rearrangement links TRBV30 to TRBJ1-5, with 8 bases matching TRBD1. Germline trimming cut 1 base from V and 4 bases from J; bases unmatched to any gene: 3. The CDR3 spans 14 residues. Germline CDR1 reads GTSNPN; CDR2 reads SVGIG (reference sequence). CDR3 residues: CAWSGDRSNQPQHF. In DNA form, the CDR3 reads TGTGCCTGGAGTGGGGACAGGTCTAATCAGCCCCAGCATTTT.

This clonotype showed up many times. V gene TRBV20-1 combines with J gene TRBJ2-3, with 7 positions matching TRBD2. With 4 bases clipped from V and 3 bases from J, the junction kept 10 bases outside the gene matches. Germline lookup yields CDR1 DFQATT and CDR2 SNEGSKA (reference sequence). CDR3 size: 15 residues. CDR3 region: CSAIGLTGGTDTQYF. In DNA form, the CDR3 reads TGCAGTGCTATAGGCTTGACGGGGGGAACAGATACGCAGTATTTT.

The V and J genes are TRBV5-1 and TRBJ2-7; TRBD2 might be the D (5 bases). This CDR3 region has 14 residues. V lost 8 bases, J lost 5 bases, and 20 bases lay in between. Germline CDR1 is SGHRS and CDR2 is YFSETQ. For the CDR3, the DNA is TGCGCCAGTCGCGCGAGGGATTCGTGGGACGAGCAGTACTTC. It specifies CASRARDSWDEQYF.

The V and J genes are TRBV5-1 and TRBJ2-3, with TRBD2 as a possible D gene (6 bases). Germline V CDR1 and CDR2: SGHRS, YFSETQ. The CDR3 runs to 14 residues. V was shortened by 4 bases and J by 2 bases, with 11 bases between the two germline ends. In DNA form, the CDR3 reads TGCGCCAGCAGCCGGGGGATTAACACAGATACGCAGTATTTT. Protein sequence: CASSRGINTDTQYF.

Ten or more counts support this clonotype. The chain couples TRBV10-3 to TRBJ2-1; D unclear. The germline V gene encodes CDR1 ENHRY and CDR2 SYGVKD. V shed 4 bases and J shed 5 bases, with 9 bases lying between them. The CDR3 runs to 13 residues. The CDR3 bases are TGTGCCATCAGTGCCCGACCTGACAATGAGCAGTTCTTC. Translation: CAISARPDNEQFF.

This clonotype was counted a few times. The CDR3 protein is CASSEGTTFYNEQYF. CDR3 DNA: TGTGCCAGCTCCGAAGGCACCACTTTTTACAATGAGCAGTACTTC. V is TRBV7-2 and J is TRBJ2-7; D ambiguous. The CDR3 spans 15 residues. Per the germline V gene, CDR1 is SGHTA and CDR2 is FQGNSA. Trimming stripped 8 bases from V and 7 bases from J, with 24 bases between.

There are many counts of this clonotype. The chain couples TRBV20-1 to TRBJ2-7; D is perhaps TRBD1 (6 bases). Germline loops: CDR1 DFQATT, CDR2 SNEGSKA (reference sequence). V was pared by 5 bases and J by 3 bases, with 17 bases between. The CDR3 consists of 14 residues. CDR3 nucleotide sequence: TGCAGTGCTCCAGACAGGATAGGGGGCTACGAGCAGTACTTC. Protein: CSAPDRIGGYEQYF.

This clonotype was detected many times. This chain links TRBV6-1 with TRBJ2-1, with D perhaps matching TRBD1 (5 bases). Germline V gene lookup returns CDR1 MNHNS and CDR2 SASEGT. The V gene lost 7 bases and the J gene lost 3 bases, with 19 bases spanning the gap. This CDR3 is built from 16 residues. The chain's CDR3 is CASTLSGRVDYNEQFF. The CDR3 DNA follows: TGTGCCAGCACCCTCTCGGGCAGGGTGGACTACAATGAGCAGTTCTTC.

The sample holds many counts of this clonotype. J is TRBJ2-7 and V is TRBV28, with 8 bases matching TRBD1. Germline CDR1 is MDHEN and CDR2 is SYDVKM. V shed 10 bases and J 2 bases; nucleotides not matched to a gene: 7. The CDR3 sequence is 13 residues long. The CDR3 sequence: CATSTGAPYEQYF. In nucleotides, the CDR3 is TGTGCCACCTCGACAGGGGCGCCCTACGAGCAGTACTTC.

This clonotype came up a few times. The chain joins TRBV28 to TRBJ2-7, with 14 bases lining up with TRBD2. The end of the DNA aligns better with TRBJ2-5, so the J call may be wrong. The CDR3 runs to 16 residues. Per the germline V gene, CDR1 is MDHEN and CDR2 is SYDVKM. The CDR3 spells CASSKGTSGGTKTQYF. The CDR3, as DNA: TGTGCCAGCAGTAAAGGGACTAGCGGGGGCACGAAGACCCAGTACTTC.

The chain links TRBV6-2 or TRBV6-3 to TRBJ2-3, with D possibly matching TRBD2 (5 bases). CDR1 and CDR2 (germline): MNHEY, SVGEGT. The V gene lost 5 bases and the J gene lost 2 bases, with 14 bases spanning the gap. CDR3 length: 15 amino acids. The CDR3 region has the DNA TGTGCCAGCAGTCACTGGAACCGGGACACAGATACGCAGTATTTT. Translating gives CASSHWNRDTDTQYF.

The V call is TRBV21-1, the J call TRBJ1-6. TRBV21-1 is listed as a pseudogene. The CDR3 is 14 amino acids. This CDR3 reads CVSSEQEYSSPLHF. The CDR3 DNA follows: TGTGTCAGCAGCGAACAAGAATATAGTTCACCCCTCCACTTT.